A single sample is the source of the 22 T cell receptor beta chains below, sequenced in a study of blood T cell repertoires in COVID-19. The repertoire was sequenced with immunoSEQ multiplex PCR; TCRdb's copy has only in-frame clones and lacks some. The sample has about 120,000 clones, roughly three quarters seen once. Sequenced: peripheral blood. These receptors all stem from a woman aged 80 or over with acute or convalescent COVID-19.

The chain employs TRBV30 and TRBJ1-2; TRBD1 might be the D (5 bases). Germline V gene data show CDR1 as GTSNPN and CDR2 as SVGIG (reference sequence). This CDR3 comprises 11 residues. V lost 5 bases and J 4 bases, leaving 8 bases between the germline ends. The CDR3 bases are TGTGCCTGGGACAGTGGCTATGGCTACACCTTC. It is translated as CAWDSGYGYTF.

The CDR3 coding sequence is TGTGCTAGTATGCTCCAGGAAGGTACAAACACTGAAGCTTTCTTT. Translating gives CASMLQEGTNTEAFF. The chain recombines TRBV2 with TRBJ1-1, with D unresolved. Germline V gene sequence: CDR1 SNHLY, CDR2 FYNNEI. This CDR3 comprises 15 residues.

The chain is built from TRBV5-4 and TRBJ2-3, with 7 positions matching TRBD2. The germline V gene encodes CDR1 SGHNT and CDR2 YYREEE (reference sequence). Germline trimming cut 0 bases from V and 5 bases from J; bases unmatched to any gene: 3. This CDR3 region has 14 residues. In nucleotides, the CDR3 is TGTGCCAGCAGCTTGGAGGTAGCGGGAGATACGCAGTATTTT. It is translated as CASSLEVAGDTQYF.

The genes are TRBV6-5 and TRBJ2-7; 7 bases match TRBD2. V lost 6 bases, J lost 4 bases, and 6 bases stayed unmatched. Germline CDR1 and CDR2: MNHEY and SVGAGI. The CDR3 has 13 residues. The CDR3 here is CASSSGRQYEQYF. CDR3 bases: TGTGCCAGCAGCTCCGGGAGGCAGTACGAGCAGTACTTC.

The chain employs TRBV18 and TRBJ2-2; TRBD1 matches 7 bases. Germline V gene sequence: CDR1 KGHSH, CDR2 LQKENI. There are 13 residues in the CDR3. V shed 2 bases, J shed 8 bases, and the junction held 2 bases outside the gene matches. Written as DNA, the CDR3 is TGTGCCAGCTCACCAGACAGGGAGGGGGAGCTGTTTTTT. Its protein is CASSPDREGELFF.

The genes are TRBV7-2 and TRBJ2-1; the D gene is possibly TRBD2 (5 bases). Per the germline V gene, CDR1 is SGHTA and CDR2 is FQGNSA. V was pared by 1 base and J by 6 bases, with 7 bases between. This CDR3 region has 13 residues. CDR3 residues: CASSLGLPNEQFF. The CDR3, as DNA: TGTGCCAGCAGCTTAGGACTACCCAATGAGCAGTTCTTC. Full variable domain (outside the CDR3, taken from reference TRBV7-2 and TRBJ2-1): GAGVSQSPSNKVTEKGKDVELRCDPISGHTALYWYRQSLGQGLEFLIYFQGNSAPDKSGLPSDRFSAERTGGSVSTLTIQRTQQEDSAVYLCASSLGLPNEQFFGPGTRLTVL.

The CDR3 bases are TGTGCCAGCAGCTCCCCCGACTGGGTCAATGAGCAGTTCTTC. As protein: CASSSPDWVNEQFF. This rearrangement joins TRBV7-2 to TRBJ2-1; D remains unclear. Trimming cost V 4 bases and J 6 bases, with 13 bases left between them. The CDR3 is 14 residues long. Germline CDR1 reads SGHTA; CDR2 reads FQGNSA.

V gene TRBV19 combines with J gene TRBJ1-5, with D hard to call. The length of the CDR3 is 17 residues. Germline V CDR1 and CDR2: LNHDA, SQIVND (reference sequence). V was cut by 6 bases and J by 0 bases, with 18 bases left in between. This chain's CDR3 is CASSLEGGPYSNQPQHF. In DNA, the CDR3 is TGTGCCAGTAGCCTAGAGGGAGGTCCTTATAGCAATCAGCCCCAGCATTTT.

The DNA for the CDR3 is TGTGCCAGCAGCCCGGGGGGCACTGAAGCTTTCTTT. Its translation is CASSPGGTEAFF. The chain recombines TRBV7-2 with TRBJ1-1, with D perhaps matching TRBD1 (5 bases). The CDR3 spans 12 residues. V dropped 5 bases and J dropped 4 bases, with 8 bases sitting between them. Germline CDR1 and CDR2: SGHTA and FQGNSA.

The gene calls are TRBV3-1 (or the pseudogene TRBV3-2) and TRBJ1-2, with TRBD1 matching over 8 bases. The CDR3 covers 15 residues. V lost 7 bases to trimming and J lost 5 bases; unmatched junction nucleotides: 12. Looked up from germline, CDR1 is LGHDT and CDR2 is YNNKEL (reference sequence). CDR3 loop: CASNQAGGVRYGYTF. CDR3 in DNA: TGTGCCAGCAACCAGGCAGGGGGCGTTCGGTATGGCTACACCTTC.

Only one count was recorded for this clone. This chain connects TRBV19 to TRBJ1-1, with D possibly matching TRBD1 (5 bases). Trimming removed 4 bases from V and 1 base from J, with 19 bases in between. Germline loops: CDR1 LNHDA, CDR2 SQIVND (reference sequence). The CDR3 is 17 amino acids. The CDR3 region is CASSRGDQRWRNTEAFF. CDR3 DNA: TGTGCCAGTAGTAGGGGGGACCAAAGGTGGCGGAACACTGAAGCTTTCTTT.

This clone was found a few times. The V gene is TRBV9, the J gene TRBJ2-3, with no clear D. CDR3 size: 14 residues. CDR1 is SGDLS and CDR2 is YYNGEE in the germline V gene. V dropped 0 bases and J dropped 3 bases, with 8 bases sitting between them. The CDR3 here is CASSVESETDTQYF. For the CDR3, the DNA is TGTGCCAGCAGCGTAGAGAGTGAGACAGATACGCAGTATTTT.

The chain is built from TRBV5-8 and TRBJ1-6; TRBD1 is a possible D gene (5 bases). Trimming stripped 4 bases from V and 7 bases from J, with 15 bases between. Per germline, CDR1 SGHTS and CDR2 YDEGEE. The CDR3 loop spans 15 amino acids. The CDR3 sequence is CASSRLRGVNSPLHF. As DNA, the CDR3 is TGTGCCAGCAGCCGCCTACGGGGGGTCAATTCACCCCTCCACTTT.

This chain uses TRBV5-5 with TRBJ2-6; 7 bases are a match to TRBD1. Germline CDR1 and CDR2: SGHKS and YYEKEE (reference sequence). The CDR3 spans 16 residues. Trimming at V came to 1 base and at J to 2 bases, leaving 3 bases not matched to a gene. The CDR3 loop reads CASSLLTGAGANVLTF. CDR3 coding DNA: TGTGCCAGCAGCTTGCTTACAGGGGCTGGGGCCAACGTCCTGACTTTC.

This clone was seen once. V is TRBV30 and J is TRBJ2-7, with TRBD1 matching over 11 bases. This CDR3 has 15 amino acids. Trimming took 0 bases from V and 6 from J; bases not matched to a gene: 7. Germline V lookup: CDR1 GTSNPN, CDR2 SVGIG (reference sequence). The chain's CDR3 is CAWSVRGTGGVEQYF. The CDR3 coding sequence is TGTGCCTGGAGTGTACGGGGGACAGGGGGGGTCGAGCAGTACTTC.

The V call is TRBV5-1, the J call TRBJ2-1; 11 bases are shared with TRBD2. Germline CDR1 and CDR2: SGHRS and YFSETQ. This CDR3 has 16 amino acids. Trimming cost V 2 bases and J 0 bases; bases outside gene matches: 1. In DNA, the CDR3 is TGCGCCAGCAGCTTTACTAGCGGGAGCTCCTACAATGAGCAGTTCTTC. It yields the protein CASSFTSGSSYNEQFF.

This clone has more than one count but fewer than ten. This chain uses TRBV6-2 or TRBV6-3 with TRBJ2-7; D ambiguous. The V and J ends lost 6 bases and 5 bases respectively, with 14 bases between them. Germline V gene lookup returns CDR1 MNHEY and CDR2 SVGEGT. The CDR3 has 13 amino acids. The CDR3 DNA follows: TGTGCCAGCAGCCAGCCACCGGTCCACGAGCAGTACTTC. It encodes CASSQPPVHEQYF.

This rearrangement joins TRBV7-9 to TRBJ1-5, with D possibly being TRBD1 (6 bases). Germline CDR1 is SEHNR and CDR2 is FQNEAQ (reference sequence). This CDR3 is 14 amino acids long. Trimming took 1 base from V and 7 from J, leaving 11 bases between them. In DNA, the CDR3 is TGTGCCAGCAGCTTAGATGGGAGGGGGCAGCCCCAGCATTTT. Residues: CASSLDGRGQPQHF.

The CDR3 reads CASRDRGEQYF. Written as DNA, the CDR3 is TGTGCCAGCAGGGACAGGGGCGAGCAGTACTTC. The chain has TRBV6-5 and TRBJ2-7; 9 bases fit TRBD1. CDR1 MNHEY and CDR2 SVGAGI come from the germline V gene. The CDR3 is 11 residues long. V gave up 6 bases and J gave up 6 bases; unmatched junction bases: 0.

The DNA for the CDR3 is TGTGCCAGCAGCCATGACAGGACTCGGAGCACAGATACGCAGTATTTT. Its translation: CASSHDRTRSTDTQYF. The chain carries TRBV7-2 and TRBJ2-3; a possible D gene is TRBD1 (6 bases). V lost 5 bases, J lost 0 bases, and 15 bases lay in between. CDR1 is SGHTA, CDR2 FQGNSA, per germline. This CDR3 is 16 amino acids long.

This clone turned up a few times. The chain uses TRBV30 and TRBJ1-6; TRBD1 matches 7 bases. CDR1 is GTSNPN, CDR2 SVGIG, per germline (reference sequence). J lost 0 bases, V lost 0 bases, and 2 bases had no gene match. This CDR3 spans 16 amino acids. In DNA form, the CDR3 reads TGTGCCTGGAGTGTACAGGGGAGCTCCTATAATTCACCCCTCCACTTT. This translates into CAWSVQGSSYNSPLHF. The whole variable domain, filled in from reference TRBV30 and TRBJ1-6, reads SQTIHQWPATLVQPVGSPLSLECTVEGTSNPNLYWYRQAAGRGLQLLFYSVGIGQISSEVPQNLSASRPQDRQFILSSKKLLLSDSGFYLCAWSVQGSSYNSPLHFGNGTRLTVT.

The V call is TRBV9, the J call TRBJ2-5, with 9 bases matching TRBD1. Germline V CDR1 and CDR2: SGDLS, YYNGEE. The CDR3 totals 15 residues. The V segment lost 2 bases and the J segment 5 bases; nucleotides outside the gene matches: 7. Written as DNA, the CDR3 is TGTGCCAGCAGCGTCAACAGGGGGCTCGGGGAGACCCAGTACTTC. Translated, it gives CASSVNRGLGETQYF.